Listed below are T cell receptor beta chains from one sample, sequenced in a study of cytomegalovirus exposure and HLA in healthy donors. Clones were sequenced by immunoSEQ multiplex PCR, and TCRdb holds only the in-frame ones, with some missing. The table has around 220,000 clones, roughly 75% seen once. Source material: PBMCs. These receptors came from a woman in her twenties or thirties in good health and CMV-seronegative. CDR3s include the opening cysteine and the closing phenylalanine or tryptophan. A D gene is named only where the DNA matches it firmly. Not every row has a clone size; where given, it reads once, few, many or a size class.

abundance: .
len: 15
v_gene: TRBV5-1
d_gene: .
j_gene: TRBJ2-1
CDR3aa: CASSLVVSSYNEQFF
CDR3nt: TGCGCCAGCAGCTTGGTGGTTAGCTCCTACAATGAGCAGTTCTTC

abundance: .
len: 14
v_gene: TRBV18
d_gene: TRBD2
j_gene: TRBJ2-7
CDR3aa: CASSPSGGTYEQYF
CDR3nt: TGTGCCAGCTCACCTAGCGGGGGGACCTACGAGCAGTACTTC

abundance: .
len: 15
v_gene: TRBV2
d_gene: TRBD1
j_gene: TRBJ2-5
CDR3aa: CASSEPGTGRGTQYF
CDR3nt: TGTGCCAGCAGTGAACCTGGGACAGGACGTGGGACCCAGTACTTC

abundance: .
len: 17
v_gene: TRBV5-1
d_gene: .
j_gene: TRBJ1-1
CDR3aa: CASSPGPVNPGVTEAFF
CDR3nt: TGCGCCAGCAGCCCCGGGCCAGTCAACCCGGGGGTCACTGAAGCTTTCTTT

abundance: .
len: 15
v_gene: TRBV30
d_gene: .
j_gene: TRBJ1-6
CDR3aa: CAWSFDWRDNSPLHF
CDR3nt: TGTGCCTGGAGTTTCGACTGGAGGGATAATTCACCCCTCCACTTT

abundance: .
len: 15
v_gene: TRBV7-6
d_gene: .
j_gene: TRBJ2-3
CDR3aa: CASSLSSGAGDTQYF
CDR3nt: TGTGCCAGCAGCTTGTCGTCGGGAGCTGGAGATACGCAGTATTTT

abundance: .
len: 13
v_gene: TRBV19
d_gene: .
j_gene: TRBJ2-4
CDR3aa: CASSIREGNIQYF
CDR3nt: TGTGCCAGTAGTATCAGGGAAGGAAACATTCAGTACTTC

abundance: .
len: 12
v_gene: TRBV6-1
d_gene: .
j_gene: TRBJ2-1
CDR3aa: CASSKLGNEQFF
CDR3nt: TGTGCCAGCAGTAAACTAGGCAATGAGCAGTTCTTC

abundance: .
len: 14
v_gene: TRBV29-1
d_gene: .
j_gene: TRBJ2-3
CDR3aa: CSVEKHINTDTQYF
CDR3nt: TGCAGCGTTGAAAAGCATATTAACACAGATACGCAGTATTTT

abundance: few
len: 16
v_gene: TRBV9
d_gene: TRBD2
j_gene: TRBJ2-1
CDR3aa: CASSAPGTRGVSEQFF
CDR3nt: TGTGCCAGCAGTGCTCCGGGGACTAGGGGTGTAAGTGAGCAGTTCTTC

abundance: once
len: 15
v_gene: TRBV18
d_gene: .
j_gene: TRBJ2-5
CDR3aa: CVSSPSPTYQETQYF
CDR3nt: TGTGTCAGCTCTCCCTCCCCTACTTACCAAGAGACCCAGTACTTC

abundance: .
len: 14
v_gene: TRBV7-9
d_gene: TRBD1
j_gene: TRBJ2-7
CDR3aa: CASSPQTGGYEQYF
CDR3nt: TGTGCCAGCAGCCCCCAAACAGGGGGCTACGAGCAGTACTTC

abundance: .
len: 11
v_gene: TRBV25-1
d_gene: .
j_gene: TRBJ1-1
CDR3aa: CASTRNTEAFF
CDR3nt: TGTGCCAGCACCAGGAACACTGAAGCTTTCTTT

abundance: .
len: 14
v_gene: TRBV5-4
d_gene: .
j_gene: TRBJ1-2
CDR3aa: CASSSRDNLYGYTF
CDR3nt: TGTGCCAGCAGCTCGAGGGACAATCTATATGGCTACACCTTC

abundance: .
len: 11
v_gene: TRBV6-1
d_gene: .
j_gene: TRBJ1-1
CDR3aa: CASSSYTEAFF
CDR3nt: TGTGCCAGCAGTTCTTACACTGAAGCTTTCTTT

abundance: few
len: 12
v_gene: TRBV29-1
d_gene: TRBD1
j_gene: TRBJ1-1
CDR3aa: CSVRTGDTEAFF
CDR3nt: TGCAGCGTCAGGACAGGGGACACTGAAGCTTTCTTT

abundance: .
len: 12
v_gene: TRBV13
d_gene: .
j_gene: TRBJ1-1
CDR3aa: CASRHGGTEAFF
CDR3nt: TGTGCCAGCAGACACGGGGGGACTGAAGCTTTCTTT

abundance: .
len: 14
v_gene: TRBV6-1
d_gene: .
j_gene: TRBJ1-5
CDR3aa: CASSSAGINQPQHF
CDR3nt: TGTGCCAGCAGTTCGGCAGGGATAAATCAGCCCCAGCATTTT

abundance: .
len: 15
v_gene: TRBV13
d_gene: .
j_gene: TRBJ2-3
CDR3aa: CASSLGGGSTDTQYF
CDR3nt: TGTGCCAGCAGCTTAGGTGGGGGGTCCACAGATACGCAGTATTTT

abundance: .
len: 16
v_gene: TRBV7-8
d_gene: TRBD2
j_gene: TRBJ2-7
CDR3aa: CASSLGLAGGPYEQYF
CDR3nt: TGTGCCAGCAGCTTAGGCCTAGCGGGGGGGCCCTACGAGCAGTACTTC

abundance: few
len: 15
v_gene: TRBV19
d_gene: TRBD1
j_gene: TRBJ1-2
CDR3aa: CASRPLEGAGYGYTF
CDR3nt: TGTGCCAGTAGGCCTCTCGAGGGGGCCGGGTATGGCTACACCTTC

abundance: .
len: 18
v_gene: TRBV9
d_gene: .
j_gene: TRBJ1-2
CDR3aa: CASSVGNWGGYHNYGYTF
CDR3nt: TGTGCCAGCAGCGTCGGTAACTGGGGGGGTTACCATAACTATGGCTACACCTTC

abundance: .
len: 16
v_gene: TRBV5-1
d_gene: TRBD1
j_gene: TRBJ1-1
CDR3aa: CASSSETGTLGTEAFF
CDR3nt: TGCGCCAGCAGCTCTGAGACAGGGACATTGGGCACTGAAGCTTTCTTT

abundance: .
len: 15
v_gene: TRBV9
d_gene: .
j_gene: TRBJ2-3
CDR3aa: CASSVTGQGLGAQYF
CDR3nt: TGTGCCAGCAGCGTGACAGGCCAGGGCTTGGGGGCGCAGTATTTT

abundance: .
len: 13
v_gene: TRBV6-1
d_gene: TRBD1
j_gene: TRBJ1-1
CDR3aa: CASRTTGGSQAFF
CDR3nt: TGTGCCAGCAGAACCACAGGGGGCTCTCAAGCTTTCTTT

abundance: .
len: 15
v_gene: TRBV6-6
d_gene: TRBD1
j_gene: TRBJ1-1
CDR3aa: CASSYQSTGDGEAFF
CDR3nt: TGTGCCAGCAGTTACCAATCAACAGGGGACGGTGAAGCTTTCTTT

abundance: .
len: 13
v_gene: TRBV11-3
d_gene: .
j_gene: TRBJ1-1
CDR3aa: CASALGRNTEAFF
CDR3nt: TGTGCCAGCGCTCTGGGGAGGAACACTGAAGCTTTCTTT

abundance: .
len: 15
v_gene: TRBV2
d_gene: .
j_gene: TRBJ2-7
CDR3aa: CASSDGFQSLGEQYF
CDR3nt: TGTGCCAGCAGTGACGGGTTTCAGTCCCTCGGAGAGCAGTACTTC

abundance: .
len: 15
v_gene: TRBV11-2
d_gene: .
j_gene: TRBJ2-2
CDR3aa: CASGLMRDNTGELFF
CDR3nt: TGTGCCAGCGGCTTAATGAGGGATAACACCGGGGAGCTGTTTTTT

abundance: .
len: 15
v_gene: TRBV19
d_gene: .
j_gene: TRBJ1-1
CDR3aa: CASRAWAELNTEAFF
CDR3nt: TGTGCCAGTAGAGCATGGGCCGAATTGAACACTGAAGCTTTCTTT

abundance: .
len: 15
v_gene: TRBV7-2
d_gene: TRBD2
j_gene: TRBJ2-7
CDR3aa: CASSETSGGTYEQYF
CDR3nt: TGTGCCAGCAGCGAAACTAGCGGGGGGACCTACGAGCAGTACTTC

abundance: .
len: 15
v_gene: TRBV7-8
d_gene: TRBD1
j_gene: TRBJ2-5
CDR3aa: CASSYRQGFQETQYF
CDR3nt: TGTGCCAGCAGCTACAGACAGGGCTTCCAAGAGACCCAGTACTTC

abundance: few
len: 14
v_gene: TRBV7-3
d_gene: .
j_gene: TRBJ1-2
CDR3aa: CASSPQGGAYGYTF
CDR3nt: TGTGCCAGCAGCCCACAAGGCGGGGCCTATGGCTACACCTTC

abundance: .
len: 15
v_gene: TRBV10-3
d_gene: TRBD1
j_gene: TRBJ1-2
CDR3aa: CAISEKGQGAYGYTF
CDR3nt: TGTGCCATCAGTGAGAAGGGACAGGGGGCCTATGGCTACACCTTC

abundance: once
len: 12
v_gene: TRBV7-9
d_gene: .
j_gene: TRBJ1-2
CDR3aa: CASTRGGYGYTF
CDR3nt: TGTGCCTCTACAAGGGGGGGTTATGGCTACACCTTC

abundance: .
len: 19
v_gene: TRBV7-9
d_gene: TRBD2
j_gene: TRBJ2-1
CDR3aa: CASSFRTSGSRGSYNEQFF
CDR3nt: TGTGCCAGCAGCTTTCGGACTAGCGGGAGTAGGGGCTCCTACAATGAGCAGTTCTTC

abundance: .
len: 14
v_gene: TRBV28
d_gene: .
j_gene: TRBJ1-1
CDR3aa: CASSPPLKGGKAFF
CDR3nt: TGTGCCAGCAGTCCACCCCTAAAAGGAGGGAAAGCTTTCTTT

abundance: once
len: 16
v_gene: TRBV15
d_gene: .
j_gene: TRBJ1-1
CDR3aa: CATSRDLRQSNTEAFF
CDR3nt: TGTGCCACCAGCAGAGATTTGCGCCAATCCAACACTGAAGCTTTCTTT

abundance: .
len: 14
v_gene: TRBV5-1
d_gene: .
j_gene: TRBJ1-1
CDR3aa: CASSLEGVDTEAFF
CDR3nt: TGCGCCAGCAGCTTGGAAGGGGTGGACACTGAAGCTTTCTTT

abundance: .
len: 14
v_gene: TRBV27
d_gene: .
j_gene: TRBJ1-2
CDR3aa: CASTPRGYNYGYTF
CDR3nt: TGTGCCAGCACCCCACGAGGCTATAACTATGGCTACACCTTC

abundance: few
len: 12
v_gene: TRBV7-3
d_gene: TRBD1
j_gene: TRBJ1-2
CDR3aa: CASSQGDGGYTF
CDR3nt: TGTGCCAGCAGCCAGGGGGATGGTGGCTACACCTTC

abundance: .
len: 13
v_gene: TRBV29-1
d_gene: .
j_gene: TRBJ1-1
CDR3aa: CSVAVTGNTEAFF
CDR3nt: TGCAGCGTAGCCGTTACAGGGAACACTGAAGCTTTCTTT

abundance: .
len: 14
v_gene: TRBV12-5
d_gene: TRBD1
j_gene: TRBJ2-7
CDR3aa: CASGPSNRGWEQYF
CDR3nt: TGTGCTAGTGGTCCCTCGAACAGGGGGTGGGAGCAGTACTTC

abundance: .
len: 15
v_gene: TRBV19
d_gene: TRBD1
j_gene: TRBJ1-5
CDR3aa: CASSGQGAGDQPQHF
CDR3nt: TGTGCCAGTAGTGGACAGGGGGCAGGCGATCAGCCCCAGCATTTT

abundance: .
len: 14
v_gene: TRBV19
d_gene: .
j_gene: TRBJ1-5
CDR3aa: CASSIRETNQPQHF
CDR3nt: TGTGCCAGTAGTATAAGAGAGACTAATCAGCCCCAGCATTTT

abundance: .
len: 15
v_gene: TRBV7-3
d_gene: .
j_gene: TRBJ2-1
CDR3aa: CASSPQGGSYNEQFF
CDR3nt: TGTGCCAGCAGCCCCCAGGGGGGTTCCTACAATGAGCAGTTCTTC

abundance: .
len: 14
v_gene: TRBV30
d_gene: TRBD2
j_gene: TRBJ2-5
CDR3aa: CAWNRGGGYETQYF
CDR3nt: TGTGCCTGGAACCGGGGCGGGGGGTACGAGACCCAGTACTTC

abundance: .
len: 16
v_gene: TRBV5-1
d_gene: .
j_gene: TRBJ2-2
CDR3aa: CASSLGSLPDTGELFF
CDR3nt: TGCGCCAGCAGCTTGGGATCCCTCCCGGACACCGGGGAGCTGTTTTTT